What follows are 5 T cell receptor beta chains derived from one specimen sequenced in a study of blood T cell repertoires in COVID-19. The method was immunoSEQ multiplex PCR; TCRdb's version includes in-frame clones alone and lacks a portion of them. This table holds roughly 110,000 clones, over 60% found once. Specimen: peripheral blood. The receptors stem from a man in his 70s with acute or convalescent COVID-19.

This clone was seen once. The V gene is TRBV6-6, the J gene TRBJ1-2, with TRBD1 as a possible D gene (6 bases). Deletions cut 4 bases from V and 6 bases from J, with 12 bases between. Germline-derived CDR1 and CDR2 are MNHNY and SVGAGI (reference sequence). This CDR3 is 13 amino acids long. This CDR3 reads CASSSQGQNGYTF. The CDR3 DNA reads TGTGCCAGCAGTTCCCAAGGACAGAATGGCTACACCTTC.

The V call is TRBV24-1, the J call TRBJ2-7; 9 bases are a match to TRBD1. CDR1 is KGHDR, CDR2 SFDVKD, per germline. This CDR3 is 17 amino acids long. The V and J ends lost 2 bases and 7 bases, in that order; junction bases with no gene match: 14. This CDR3 reads CATSDSRAGTGTSEQYF. The CDR3 nucleotides read TGTGCCACCAGTGATTCCCGCGCGGGGACAGGGACGAGTGAGCAGTACTTC.

This chain joins TRBV19 and TRBJ2-2; D is unclear. Trimming took 7 bases from V and 2 from J, leaving 14 bases between them. Germline V CDR1 and CDR2: LNHDA, SQIVND (reference sequence). The CDR3 consists of 15 residues. This chain's CDR3 is CASNPRHLNTGELFF. The DNA of the CDR3 is TGTGCCAGTAATCCACGACACCTTAACACCGGGGAGCTGTTTTTT.

In this sample, this clone turned up a few times. The chain recombines TRBV2 with TRBJ2-2; 8 bases are shared with TRBD1. With 6 bases clipped from V and 4 bases from J, the junction kept 1 base outside the gene matches. From germline, CDR1 is SNHLY and CDR2 FYNNEI. This CDR3 spans 13 amino acids. The CDR3, as DNA: TGTGCCAGCAGGGGACAGGTCACCGGGGAGCTGTTTTTT. Protein: CASRGQVTGELFF.

The chain recombines TRBV5-1 with TRBJ2-5, with 7 bases aligning to TRBD2. V shed 2 bases and J 5 bases; nucleotides not matched to a gene: 9. The CDR3 contains 15 residues. Per germline, CDR1 SGHRS and CDR2 YFSETQ. The CDR3 loop is CASSFRAGREETQYF. CDR3 sequence (DNA): TGCGCCAGCAGCTTTAGGGCAGGGCGGGAGGAGACCCAGTACTTC.